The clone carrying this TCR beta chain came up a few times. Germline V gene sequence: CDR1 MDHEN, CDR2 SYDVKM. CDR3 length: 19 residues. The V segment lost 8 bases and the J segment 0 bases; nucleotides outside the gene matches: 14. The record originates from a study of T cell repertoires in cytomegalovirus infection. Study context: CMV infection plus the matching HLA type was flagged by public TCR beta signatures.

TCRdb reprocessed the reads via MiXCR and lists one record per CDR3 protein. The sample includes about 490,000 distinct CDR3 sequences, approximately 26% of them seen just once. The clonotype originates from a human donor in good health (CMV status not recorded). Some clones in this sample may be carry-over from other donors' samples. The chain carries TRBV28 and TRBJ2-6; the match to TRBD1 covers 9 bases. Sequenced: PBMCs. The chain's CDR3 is CASEFRKGTGNSGANVLTF. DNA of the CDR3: TGTGCCAGCGAGTTCCGTAAGGGGACAGGGAACTCTGGGGCCAACGTCCTGACTTTC.